This T cell receptor (beta chain) was profiled in a study of cytotoxic CD8 clonotypes in ibrutinib-treated CLL. About the study: An average of approximately 260,000 productive templates and 94,082 productive rearrangements was obtained per sample. Findings and limits, study-wide: Clonality, elevated at ibrutinib response, dropped back toward baseline at progression. In comparison with age-matched healthy donors, baseline clonality was higher and tracked circulating CD8+ T-cell counts.

Deep sequencing aimed at 1 in 200,000 to 1 in 1 million T cells' resolution. Profiling relied on immunoSEQ multiplex PCR, and the TCRdb table lists in-frame clones only, not all of them. The sample gives 150,000 to 200,000 clones, over 65% of which show up once; roughly 2% is in the top ten. On this clone itself: As yet, its antigen is unknown.

This CDR3 spans 15 amino acids. J gave up 4 bases and V 6 bases, and 9 bases lay outside the gene matches. Germline V lookup: CDR1 LNHDA, CDR2 SQIVND (reference sequence). The J gene is TRBJ2-1, the V gene TRBV19; TRBD2 aligns across 7 bases. The sequence derives from a human donor with chronic lymphocytic leukemia. This material consisted of PBMCs, taken after 12 months of ibrutinib treatment. The CDR3 loop reads CASRSRSGDYNEQFF. DNA for the CDR3: TGTGCCAGTAGGTCAAGGAGCGGGGATTACAATGAGCAGTTCTTC.